Included here is one TCR beta chain sequence, with context. Sequencing was performed with immunoSEQ multiplex PCR; in TCRdb, only in-frame clones are kept and a portion is missing. The sample includes over 400,000 clones, about nine tenths of them seen just once. These data are taken from a study of blood T cell repertoires in COVID-19. Overall study context: Italy, Spain and the United States were the sources of the convalescent and acute COVID-19 samples.

V lost 4 bases to trimming and J lost 4 bases; unmatched junction nucleotides: 12. In germline, CDR1 is MNHNS, CDR2 SASEGT. This CDR3 region has 16 residues. Participants came from about 23 US areas, aged roughly 18 to 89 years. Recovered participants had two consecutive negative NP/OP PCR tests, healthcare professional clearance, or symptom resolution. This clonotype originated in a woman aged 60 to 75 who had recovered from COVID-19. This chain links TRBV6-1 with TRBJ2-5, with TRBD1 identical over 7 bases. The sequencing sample was made of PBMCs or T cells enriched from blood (not recorded which). Here the CDR3 reads CASSVRNRGAGETQYF. CDR3 coding DNA: TGTGCCAGCAGTGTCAGAAACAGGGGTGCGGGAGAGACCCAGTACTTC.